The sequence of this T cell receptor (beta chain) was determined in a study of T cell clones after liver transplantation (dated by TCRdb to about 2019). For context, the study as a whole: Samples were obtained from ITN030ST, a randomized trial in which withdrawal of immunosuppression was attempted within 2 years of liver transplantation. Blood samples were taken pre-transplant, pre-randomization before withdrawal, and post-randomization after full withdrawal or failed withdrawal. Tolerance meant complete immunosuppression withdrawal for at least one year without liver enzymes rising beyond twice the upper limit of normal. Donor-reactive T cell clones were identified by TCRbeta sequencing after a pre-transplant mixed lymphocyte reaction and then tracked in post-transplant blood. Until randomization at 12-24 months post-transplant, subjects were given standard immunosuppression, with no induction therapy. The study cohort included 8 liver transplant recipients, of whom 3 were classified as tolerant and 5 as non-tolerant. Three of the eight recipients were HCV-positive; the others were transplanted for non-autoimmune, non-viral indications. Third party-reactive TCRbeta sequences were also identified from pre-transplant MLRs to serve as an antigen-independent comparator for donor-reactive sequences. The research as a whole found: In most of the 8 subjects, circulating donor-reactive CD4 TCRbeta sequences decreased significantly after transplant, regardless of tolerance or HCV status. The decline in donor-reactive sequences exceeded the decline in third party-reactive sequences, suggesting partial antigen-specific deletion that was unrelated to withdrawal success. Since no allograft tissue specimens were available, donor-reactive T cells may have migrated into the graft instead of being deleted. When repertoire turnover was accounted for, significantly reduced detection of donor-reactive sequences was found in 7 of 8 subjects for CD4 and in 8 of 8 subjects for CD8. The conclusions were preliminary, being limited by small, heterogeneous patient numbers and by non-standardized post-transplant time points. Low numbers of available donor cells limited the measurable donor-reactive repertoire in a couple of subjects.

Unstimulated PBMCs, after thawing, were stained for CD3, CD4 and CD8 and then FACS-sorted into CD3+CD4+ and CD3+CD8+ populations. Randomization to immunosuppression withdrawal applied to every one of the 8 studied subjects. The Qiagen DNeasy Blood and Tissue Kit was used for isolation of genomic DNA. As for this clone: The specificity of this receptor is unknown. Base-call qualities are not available, and no considerably larger clone is one nucleotide away.

The CDR3 runs 15 amino acids, cysteine and phenylalanine included. Only the CDR3 portion is preserved as DNA: 45 bases, with reading frame beginning at the first base. CDR1 and CDR2, looked up from the germline V gene, are SGHDN and FVKESK. At the junction V is shortened by 4 bases and J by 6 bases, with 17 bases in between. High-throughput TCRbeta CDR3 sequencing of frozen genomic DNA was performed by immunoSEQ, including PCR amplification, mapping, bias correction and internal controls. Per the authors' processing: Productive rearrangements were kept, and unique TCRbeta sequences were defined by CDR3 nucleotide sequence plus V and J gene. For classification of a sequence as donor-reactive, at least 5-fold expansion in CFSE-low cells relative to unstimulated pre-transplant cells and a frequency of at least 0.01% were required. Minimum frequency thresholds were set for each subject based on the unstimulated sample with the lowest template count, ensuring at least 90% detection power. Jensen-Shannon divergence between the top 1000 TCRbeta sequences post-transplant and pre-transplant was used to measure repertoire turnover. Two-sided Fisher's exact tests were used to test for changes in the detection of donor-reactive sequences. TCRdb holds this immuneACCESS table with in-frame rearrangements only. Some clones are missing; in checked studies, unresolved V genes explain under half, and the rest has no known cause. That table is the source of V, J and clone size, and D and trimming were worked out from the DNA. Present in this sample are more than 95,000 clones, about 80% of which were seen just once. Approximately 3% of the sample comes from the top ten.

The input for sequencing was CD4+ T cells from blood, taken approximately 43 months after liver transplant. The origin of this receptor is a human patient who received a liver transplant. Following a transplant, some T lymphocytes may have been derived from the graft donor. In this chain, TRBV14 is recombined with TRBJ2-3, with a tentative D gene TRBD2 over 6 matching bases. The CDR3 amino acid sequence is: CASSPGGPTGDTQYF. The nucleotides read TGTGCCAGCAGCCCCGGGGGACCAACTGGGGATACGCAGTATTTT.